These T cell receptor beta chains were read from a single sample in a study of T cells expressing NK-cell markers. TCRdb reanalyzed the 5' RACE reads, giving one entry per CDR3 protein sequence and no DNA. There are roughly 420,000 distinct CDR3 sequences in the sample, with 7.3% held by the top ten. The sequenced material came from blood T cells: a sorted CD56 or NKG2C T cell subset, CD4+ or CD8+ T cells, or bulk PBMC T cells (not recorded which). Receptor source: a woman aged 18 to 75 in good health. Both conserved end residues are part of each CDR3.

CDR3 protein: CASSFGSANMGQETQYF
V gene: TRBV5-1
J gene: TRBJ2-5

CDR3 protein: CASSLIEGNEQFF
V gene: TRBV12-3/TRBV12-4
J gene: TRBJ2-1

CDR3 protein: CSVGGTGAGPRDTQYF
V gene: TRBV29-1
J gene: TRBJ2-3

CDR3 protein: CASSGVDEQYF
V gene: TRBV6-5
J gene: TRBJ2-7

CDR3 protein: CSVEATDDATNEKLFF
V gene: TRBV29-1
J gene: TRBJ1-4

CDR3 protein: CASSQDTDTFSPLHF
V gene: TRBV4-3
J gene: TRBJ1-6

CDR3 protein: CASSKGSLYGYTF
V gene: TRBV19
J gene: TRBJ1-2

CDR3 protein: CSVEASGGLTYNEQFF
V gene: TRBV29-1
J gene: TRBJ2-1

CDR3 protein: CASSQDRGSGANVLTF
V gene: TRBV4-3
J gene: TRBJ2-6

CDR3 protein: CASSFGTGYSNQPQHF
V gene: TRBV12-3/TRBV12-4
J gene: TRBJ1-5

CDR3 protein: CASSLKATKLPYGYTF
V gene: TRBV12-3/TRBV12-4
J gene: TRBJ1-2

CDR3 protein: CASSPNSGGYNEQFF
V gene: TRBV18
J gene: TRBJ2-1

CDR3 protein: CASTPGTVNTGELFF
V gene: TRBV5-4
J gene: TRBJ2-2

CDR3 protein: CATSDVTGTGEETQYF
V gene: TRBV24-1
J gene: TRBJ2-5

CDR3 protein: CSATHRQGLDNEQFF
V gene: TRBV20-1
J gene: TRBJ2-1

CDR3 protein: CASSSPVRTNTGELFF
V gene: TRBV12-3/TRBV12-4
J gene: TRBJ2-2

CDR3 protein: CASRNRNRAQSYNSPLHF
V gene: TRBV6-1
J gene: TRBJ1-6

CDR3 protein: CATSEGLKRSSYNEQFF
V gene: TRBV24-1
J gene: TRBJ2-1

CDR3 protein: CASRQGLGTEAFF
V gene: TRBV5-1
J gene: TRBJ1-1

CDR3 protein: CSARDPRTDQPQHF
V gene: TRBV20-1
J gene: TRBJ1-5

CDR3 protein: CASSSLDKETQYF
V gene: TRBV7-6
J gene: TRBJ2-5

CDR3 protein: CASSDSGTGVNEQFF
V gene: TRBV10-2
J gene: TRBJ2-1

CDR3 protein: CASSLRLGLADYNEQFF
V gene: TRBV11-3
J gene: TRBJ2-1

CDR3 protein: CASSLKRWTEAFF
V gene: TRBV5-1
J gene: TRBJ1-1

CDR3 protein: CASSGRGAGETQYF
V gene: TRBV11-1
J gene: TRBJ2-5

CDR3 protein: CASRGDGTAKWDTQYF
V gene: TRBV7-2
J gene: TRBJ2-3

CDR3 protein: CASSPLGTNYGYTF
V gene: TRBV12-3/TRBV12-4
J gene: TRBJ1-2

CDR3 protein: CASSEWESRYGYTF
V gene: TRBV25-1
J gene: TRBJ1-2

CDR3 protein: CASSDGGQANTGELFF
V gene: TRBV9
J gene: TRBJ2-2

CDR3 protein: CASRGTRDGYTF
V gene: TRBV23-1
J gene: TRBJ1-2

CDR3 protein: CASSLGVGLAGNEQFF
V gene: TRBV7-9
J gene: TRBJ2-1

CDR3 protein: CASSLVRSGGKAFF
V gene: TRBV7-2
J gene: TRBJ1-1

CDR3 protein: CASSLAQWAEAFF
V gene: TRBV11-2
J gene: TRBJ1-1

CDR3 protein: CSVEYRHGMTGELFF
V gene: TRBV29-1
J gene: TRBJ2-2

CDR3 protein: CASRRQASNTEAFF
V gene: TRBV5-4
J gene: TRBJ1-1

CDR3 protein: CASSNHDRAKNIQYF
V gene: TRBV19
J gene: TRBJ2-4

CDR3 protein: CATQRGISNTEAFF
V gene: TRBV7-2
J gene: TRBJ1-1

CDR3 protein: CASSLLGPPGGVFF
V gene: TRBV11-2
J gene: TRBJ2-2

CDR3 protein: CASSRDAGTGESGTQYF
V gene: TRBV12-3/TRBV12-4
J gene: TRBJ2-5

CDR3 protein: CASSQMGLGLNEQFF
V gene: TRBV4-2
J gene: TRBJ2-1

CDR3 protein: CASSFGSSGSTDTQYF
V gene: TRBV5-1
J gene: TRBJ2-3

CDR3 protein: CASSETSGAIYNEQFF
V gene: TRBV12-3/TRBV12-4
J gene: TRBJ2-1

CDR3 protein: CASSARQGGEAFF
V gene: TRBV7-3
J gene: TRBJ1-1

CDR3 protein: CASSPGTYANTGELFF
V gene: TRBV12-3/TRBV12-4
J gene: TRBJ2-2

CDR3 protein: CAISEFSGDNEQFF
V gene: TRBV10-3
J gene: TRBJ2-1

CDR3 protein: CASSGTGNSNQPQHF
V gene: TRBV9
J gene: TRBJ1-5

CDR3 protein: CAWSRSDQELQETQYF
V gene: TRBV30
J gene: TRBJ2-5

CDR3 protein: CASSLDLANEQFF
V gene: TRBV5-4
J gene: TRBJ2-1

CDR3 protein: CASSLNNALNEQYF
V gene: TRBV5-1
J gene: TRBJ2-7

CDR3 protein: CASSLWPRESTDTQYF
V gene: TRBV5-1
J gene: TRBJ2-3

CDR3 protein: CASNPSDYTGELFF
V gene: TRBV5-5
J gene: TRBJ2-2

CDR3 protein: CASSEWRESSNEQFF
V gene: TRBV10-2
J gene: TRBJ2-1

CDR3 protein: CASSLSARTSGSRSDEQFF
V gene: TRBV19
J gene: TRBJ2-1

CDR3 protein: CASSQEWASEQYF
V gene: TRBV4-2
J gene: TRBJ2-7

CDR3 protein: CSARDLGFKSTDTQYF
V gene: TRBV20-1
J gene: TRBJ2-3